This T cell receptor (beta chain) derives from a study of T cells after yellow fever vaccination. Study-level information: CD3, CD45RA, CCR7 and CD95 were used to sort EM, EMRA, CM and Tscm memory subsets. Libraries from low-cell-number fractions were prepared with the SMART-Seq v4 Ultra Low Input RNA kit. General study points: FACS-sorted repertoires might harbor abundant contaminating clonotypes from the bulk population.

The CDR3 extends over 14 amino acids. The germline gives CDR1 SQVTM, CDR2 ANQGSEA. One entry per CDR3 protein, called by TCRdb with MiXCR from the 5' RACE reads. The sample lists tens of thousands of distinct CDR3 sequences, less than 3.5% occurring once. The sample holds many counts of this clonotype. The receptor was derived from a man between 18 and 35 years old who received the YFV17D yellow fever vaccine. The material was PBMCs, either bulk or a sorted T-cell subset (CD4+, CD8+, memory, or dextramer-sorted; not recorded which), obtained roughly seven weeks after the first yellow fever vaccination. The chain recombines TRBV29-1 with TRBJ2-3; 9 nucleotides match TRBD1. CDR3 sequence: CIAGTGQATDTQYF. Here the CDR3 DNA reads TGCATCGCGGGGACAGGGCAAGCCACAGATACGCAGTATTTT.